The entry below describes one TCR beta chain. Its target is unknown. This sample was included in a study of T cell responses to AZD1222 COVID-19 vaccine. Study details: Timing groups of about 4 and about 12 weeks for second doses were pooled.

Study findings and constraints: Females outnumbered males among donors, who were mostly white British; clonal diversity was possibly underestimated.

This CDR3 region has 15 residues. With V trimmed by 0 bases and J by 4 bases, 4 bases remained unmatched. CDR1 SGDLS and CDR2 YYNGEE come from the germline V gene. Only in-frame clones appear in the TCRdb table, and some are missing; sequencing was by immunoSEQ multiplex PCR. The sample contains more than 110,000 clones, less than 95% of which appear only once. The gene calls are TRBV9 and TRBJ1-2; 9 nucleotides match TRBD1. This receptor was identified in an adult in good health. The sample consisted of peripheral blood, taken on day 0 of AZD1222 vaccination. This chain's CDR3 is CASSVEGQGFYGYTF. CDR3 nucleotides: TGTGCCAGCAGCGTAGAGGGACAGGGTTTCTATGGCTACACCTTC.